Included here is one T cell receptor beta chain sequence, with context. Its antigen is not identified. Some clones are missing from TCRdb's copy, which holds only in-frame ones; the method was immunoSEQ multiplex PCR. This table holds around 130,000 clones, around 84% found once. Germline CDR1 is LNHDA and CDR2 is SQIVND (reference sequence). The J segment lost 5 bases and the V segment lost 8 bases, leaving 8 bases of the junction unmatched. The CDR3 totals 13 residues. The data were obtained in a study of T cell responses to AZD1222 COVID-19 vaccine. Findings and limits, study-wide: Baseline serostatus was positive in only a handful of AZD1222 recipients.

The receptor was isolated from an adult in good health. Sequences were derived from peripheral blood, sampled on day 0 of AZD1222 vaccination. The chain couples TRBV19 to TRBJ1-2, with 7 nucleotides matching TRBD1. The CDR3 region has the DNA TGTGCCAGTCTTGCCAGGGGGGATTATGGCTACACCTTC. Its protein product is CASLARGDYGYTF.